This is a list of T cell receptor beta chains from one sample in a study of identical twins. TCRdb reanalysed the 5' RACE reads using MiXCR and keeps one entry per CDR3 protein. The sample consists of around 680,000 distinct CDR3 sequences, roughly 8% of them appearing once. The same specimen was also included in a second study, on yellow fever vaccine responses in identical twins.

The source material was PBMCs. The receptors were gathered from a woman younger than 30 in good health. Each CDR3 is given with its conserved first and last residue.

TRBJ1-4	TRBV5-5	CASSLRAGKSEKLFF
TRBJ2-1	TRBV2	CVGAAGRGEQFF
TRBJ2-3	TRBV6-4	CASSEGPASTDTQYF
TRBJ2-7	TRBV12-3/TRBV12-4	CASSLGMLGAYEQYF
TRBJ2-7	TRBV7-2	CASSLYGTSGRAYEQYF
TRBJ2-5	TRBV12-3/TRBV12-4	CASSLSGRAETQYF
TRBJ2-2	TRBV20-1	CSARTSGGAGELFF
TRBJ2-7	TRBV28	CASTHRDFASYEQYF
TRBJ2-7	TRBV9	CASSVDSKGYEQYF
TRBJ2-1	TRBV6-4	CASSNFRDNEQFF
TRBJ2-5	TRBV29-1	CSLRGYREHQETQYF
TRBJ2-1	TRBV29-1	CSVEEGYEQFF